The TCR beta chain described here comes from a study of T cell responses to AZD1222 COVID-19 vaccine. Broader study findings: All repertoire sampling was performed exclusively after the peak T cell response. Breadth and depth of Spike-specific TCRs rose after two AZD1222 doses. Across the whole spike, CD4 TCRs peaked at regions 160-218 and 743-854. Donors were chiefly white British, with a greater number of females, and clonal diversity was perhaps underestimated.

TCRdb keeps only in-frame clones here, not all; method: immunoSEQ multiplex PCR. The sample records 150,000 or so clones, 80% to 95% being singletons. Turning to this clone: No antigen is known for it.

Deletions cut 5 bases from V and 6 bases from J, with 12 bases between. There are 13 residues in the CDR3. CDR1 is SNHLY and CDR2 is FYNNEI in the germline V gene. Sequenced here: peripheral blood, sampled 28 days after the second AZD1222 dose. This receptor was taken from an adult who received the AZD1222 COVID-19 vaccine. V is TRBV2 and J is TRBJ2-3; D is unresolved. Here the CDR3 reads CASSFESADTQYF. The CDR3 bases are TGTGCCAGCAGTTTCGAAAGTGCGGATACGCAGTATTTT.